What follows are 5 T cell receptor beta chains derived from one specimen sequenced in a study of response to subunit inactivated influenza vaccine. TCRdb re-called the RT-PCR reads with MiXCR, one entry per CDR3 protein. The data contain roughly 500,000 distinct CDR3 sequences, more than 15% of them singletons. The starting material was CD4+ T cells sorted from PBMCs, obtained approximately 25 months after vaccination. These receptors all stem from a man between 50 and 75 years old who received an inactivated influenza vaccine.

This clonotype was detected a few times. The rearrangement uses TRBV10-3 and TRBJ2-3; 11 bases are a match to TRBD2. V lost 0 bases, J lost 4 bases, and 6 bases stayed unmatched. Germline V gene sequence: CDR1 ENHRY, CDR2 SYGVKD. CDR3 size: 17 residues. The DNA of the CDR3 is TGTGCCATCAGTGAGTCGGTAGCGGGGGGGCCCGCAGATACGCAGTATTTT. It codes for CAISESVAGGPADTQYF.

The chain links TRBV20-1 to TRBJ2-7; 13 nucleotides line up with TRBD2. V shed 5 bases and J 3 bases; nucleotides not matched to a gene: 4. The CDR3 sequence is 14 residues long. The germline V gene has CDR1 DFQATT and CDR2 SNEGSKA (reference sequence). This CDR3 reads CSAPGLAGYYEQYF. The DNA for the CDR3 is TGCAGTGCTCCGGGACTAGCGGGGTACTACGAGCAGTACTTC.

This clonotype came up many times. V and J are TRBV11-1 and TRBJ2-3; possible D gene TRBD2, 7 bases. V shed 5 bases and J shed 3 bases, with 24 bases lying between them. The CDR3 has 18 amino acids. CDR1 and CDR2 (germline): SGHAT, FQDESV (reference sequence). The CDR3 nucleotides are TGTGCCAGCAGCCGCCCCGAGGGGGTAGCGGGTTGGACAGATACGCAGTATTTT. Protein: CASSRPEGVAGWTDTQYF.

There are a few counts of this clonotype. V gene TRBV5-1 combines with J gene TRBJ1-1; TRBD1 aligns across 10 bases. V trimming: 5 bases; J trimming: 4 bases; junction bases outside the gene matches: 8. The CDR3 totals 15 residues. CDR1 and CDR2 from the germline V gene are SGHRS and YFSETQ. The CDR3 sequence is CASRERTGGSTEAFF. The CDR3 DNA reads as TGCGCCAGCAGAGAACGGACAGGGGGGTCCACTGAAGCTTTCTTT.

This clonotype was seen a few times. The chain uses TRBV4-3 and TRBJ2-7; a weak D match, TRBD2 (6 bases). Germline loops: CDR1 LGHNA, CDR2 YSLEER. The V end lost 1 base, the J end lost 2 bases, and 12 bases lay between the germline ends. The CDR3 runs to 15 residues. Written as DNA, the CDR3 is TGCGCCAGCAGCCAAGTCCTTTCGGGAGCCTACGAGCAGTACTTC. Translating gives CASSQVLSGAYEQYF.